This TCR beta chain was recovered during a study of shared clonotypes between healthy human individuals. Produced via immunoSEQ multiplex PCR; TCRdb's table is partial and in-frame only. The sample includes approximately 1,000,000 clones, 75% to 85% of them seen just once. About this clone itself: Its antigen is unidentified.

Broader study findings: Generally, naive subsets came out with larger estimated richness than memory subsets.

Caucasian adults living in Nashville, Tennessee, provided all samples. CD4+ cells were split into CD45RA+ naive and CD45RA-negative memory subsets. Per germline, CDR1 GTSNPN and CDR2 SVGIG (reference sequence). The CDR3 consists of 13 residues. V shed 2 bases and J shed 1 base, with 8 bases lying between them. Sequencing input: memory CD4+ T cells from PBMCs. Subset denoted: CD45RA-negative fraction. The receptor was derived from a man aged 18 to 29 in good health. Some clones in this sample may be carry-over from other donors' samples. The genes are TRBV30 and TRBJ2-5; unclear D gene. The CDR3 DNA sequence: TGTGCCTGGAGTAGGCAGACCCAAGAGACCCAGTACTTC. It translates to CAWSRQTQETQYF.